The 13 T cell receptor beta chains listed next were all sequenced from one sample in a study of shared clonotypes between healthy human individuals. CD45RO-negative cells were positively selected for CCR7, leaving out terminally differentiated effector memory CD45RA+ cells. TCRdb's table, derived via immunoSEQ multiplex PCR, lists solely in-frame clones and lacks some. The repertoire has roughly 850,000 clones, 90% to 97% of them found once; the top ten carry less than 0.25%. Sequencing was performed on naive CD8+ T cells sorted from blood. Source of these receptors: a man aged 25 to 40 in good health.

The chain recombines TRBV29-1 with TRBJ2-1, with D possibly matching TRBD1 (6 bases). V shed 5 bases and J shed 9 bases, with 23 bases lying between them. The CDR3 spans 15 residues. Germline V gene lookup returns CDR1 SQVTM and CDR2 ANQGSEA. CDR3 sequence: CSVLGGTLRRGEQFF. DNA for the CDR3: TGCAGCGTTTTGGGTGGGACACTCCGTCGGGGTGAGCAGTTCTTC.

The V gene is TRBV20-1, the J gene TRBJ1-2, with unresolved D. The germline CDR1 and CDR2 sequences are DFQATT and SNEGSKA (reference sequence). CDR3 length equals 11 residues. Trimming shortened V by 5 bases and J by 8 bases, and 12 bases separated the two germline ends. CDR3 bases: TGCAGTGCTGAGAGAGGTCGGGGCTACACCTTC. Protein: CSAERGRGYTF.

The chain links TRBV10-3 to TRBJ2-1; weak D call: TRBD1 (6 bases). Trimming removed 9 bases from V and 2 bases from J, with 8 bases in between. The germline gives CDR1 ENHRY, CDR2 SYGVKD. This CDR3 comprises 12 residues. The CDR3 nucleotides read TGTGCCATTTGGGACACCTACAATGAGCAGTTCTTC. Translating gives CAIWDTYNEQFF.

The genes are TRBV13 and TRBJ2-1; 7 bases line up with TRBD1. Trimming removed 1 base from V and 0 bases from J; junction bases left unmatched: 6. The CDR3 runs 17 residues. CDR1 is PRHDT and CDR2 is FYEKMQ in the germline V gene (reference sequence). CDR3 protein: CASSLEGTASSYNEQFF. Here the CDR3 DNA reads TGTGCCAGCAGCTTAGAGGGGACAGCCAGCTCCTACAATGAGCAGTTCTTC.

The CDR3 DNA follows: TGTGCCAGCAGCGTAGGGCTAGCGGGAGTGACGGTCCAAGAGACCCAGTACTTC. This codes for CASSVGLAGVTVQETQYF. The J gene is TRBJ2-5, the V gene TRBV9; TRBD2 matches at 10 bases. The CDR3 covers 18 residues. From germline, CDR1 is SGDLS and CDR2 YYNGEE. Trimming removed 0 bases from V and 1 base from J; junction bases left unmatched: 9.

This rearrangement joins TRBV7-9 to TRBJ2-7; 14 nucleotides match TRBD2. Germline trimming cut 8 bases from V and 3 bases from J; bases unmatched to any gene: 6. The V gene's germline CDR1 is SEHNR and CDR2 FQNEAQ (reference sequence). The length of the CDR3 is 15 residues. The CDR3 region is CASGGLAGGNYEQYF. CDR3 nucleotides: TGTGCCAGCGGAGGACTAGCGGGAGGAAACTACGAGCAGTACTTC.

A remark on this clone: At one end the junction does not follow the germline gene, possibly because of a read error. The CDR3 loop is CASNLNRGSNEQFF. DNA for the CDR3: TGTGCCAGCAACTTAAACAGGGGGTCCAATGAGCAGTTCTTC. The chain combines TRBV11-2 with TRBJ2-1, with 8 bases identical to TRBD1. Germline-derived CDR1 and CDR2 are SGHAT and FQNNGV. The CDR3 length is 14 residues.

The chain joins TRBV5-1 to TRBJ1-1, with a tentative D call TRBD1 (6 bases). The CDR3 has 13 amino acids. Trimming took 0 bases from V and 6 from J, leaving 9 bases between them. Looked up from germline, CDR1 is SGHRS and CDR2 is YFSETQ. CDR3 in DNA: TGCGCCAGCAGCTTGGACAGGGCCGCTGAAGCTTTCTTT. Protein product: CASSLDRAAEAFF. Looking up the rest from reference TRBV5-1 and TRBJ1-1 gives the full variable domain: KAGVTQTPRYLIKTRGQQVTLSCSPISGHRSVSWYQQTPGQGLQFLFEYFSETQRNKGNFPGRFSGRQFSNSRSEMNVSTLELGDSALYLCASSLDRAAEAFFGQGTRLTVV.

The chain has TRBV5-1 and TRBJ2-7, with D tentatively TRBD2 (6 bases). Trimming shortened V by 4 bases and J by 0 bases, and 11 bases separated the two germline ends. The CDR3 consists of 14 residues. Germline V gene data show CDR1 as SGHRS and CDR2 as YFSETQ. CDR3 protein: CASSEIADSYEQYF. CDR3 sequence (DNA): TGCGCCAGCAGCGAAATAGCGGACTCCTACGAGCAGTACTTC.

The genes are TRBV9 and TRBJ2-1; 8 bases are shared with TRBD2. Germline assignment: CDR1 SGDLS and CDR2 YYNGEE. V was clipped by 2 bases and J by 5 bases; unmatched bases: 12. There are 17 residues in the CDR3. The CDR3 is CASSVGSGSSPNNEQFF. The CDR3 bases are TGTGCCAGCAGCGTGGGGAGCGGGAGTAGCCCCAACAATGAGCAGTTCTTC.

The rearrangement uses TRBV7-6 and TRBJ2-7; TRBD1 aligns across 10 bases. CDR3 length: 16 residues. Germline CDR1 reads SGHVS; CDR2 reads FNYEAQ. The ends lost 5 bases at V and 5 bases at J; junction bases unmatched: 12. The CDR3 DNA is TGTGCCAGCAGCGGACCCGGGACAGGGGCCCCCCACGAGCAGTACTTC. Translating gives CASSGPGTGAPHEQYF.

The V call is TRBV13, the J call TRBJ2-5; the D gene is possibly TRBD1 (6 bases). Trimming took 0 bases from V and 5 from J, leaving 10 bases between them. Germline lookup yields CDR1 PRHDT and CDR2 FYEKMQ (reference sequence). The CDR3 is 14 residues long. CDR3 amino acids: CASSLGQGMETQYF. Written as DNA, the CDR3 is TGTGCCAGCAGCTTAGGTCAGGGGATGGAGACCCAGTACTTC.

V gene TRBV7-3 combines with J gene TRBJ2-1, with 12 bases identical to TRBD2. The germline gives CDR1 SGHTA, CDR2 FQGTGA. V trimming: 5 bases; J trimming: 5 bases; junction bases outside the gene matches: 4. This CDR3 region has 15 residues. The CDR3 coding sequence is TGTGCCAGCAGCCTGGGACTAGCGGGTAACAATGAGCAGTTCTTC. It yields the protein CASSLGLAGNNEQFF.